The present TCR beta chain was sequenced within a study of T cell changes during pregnancy in multiple sclerosis. Some clones are missing from TCRdb's copy, which holds only in-frame ones; the method was immunoSEQ multiplex PCR. The data contain about 64,000 clones, 90% to 97% of them singletons. The V gene's germline CDR1 is MNHEY and CDR2 SMNVEV (reference sequence). V lost 6 bases, J lost 3 bases, and 17 bases stayed unmatched. This CDR3 has 19 residues. The clonotype originates from a female donor with multiple sclerosis, enrolled in a pregnancy study. The material sequenced was CD8+ T cells from peripheral blood mononuclear cells, taken after pregnancy. The rearrangement uses TRBV27 and TRBJ2-1, with 10 positions matching TRBD2. Here the CDR3 reads CASSLLTSGILLGYNEQFF. CDR3 nucleotides: TGTGCCAGCAGCTTACTCACTAGCGGGATACTTCTCGGCTACAATGAGCAGTTCTTC.